A selection of T cell receptor beta chains follows, all from one sample in a study of response to subunit inactivated influenza vaccine. Using its own MiXCR run on the RT-PCR reads, TCRdb lists one record per CDR3 protein. The top ten hold approximately 10% of the sample, which has around 300,000 distinct CDR3 sequences, over 20% seen once. Sequences were derived from PBMCs from blood, sampled about 19 months after vaccination. All receptors derive from a man aged 50 to 75 who received an inactivated influenza vaccine. The CDR3 runs from the conserved cysteine through the conserved F or W. The D gene is left open where the match is weak. Part of the rows lack a size; the others show once, few, many or a class for expanded clones.

>-|-|TRBV14|TRBJ1-5
TGTGCCAGCAGCCAGGGGTTTTCTCCCCAGCATTTT
CASSQGFSPQHF
>few|-|TRBV29-1|TRBJ1-4
TGCAGCGCCGTCGGGGGGGCTGGTGAAAAACTGTTTTTT
CSAVGGAGEKLFF
>few|-|TRBV4-3|TRBJ2-3
TGCGCCAGCAGCCAGGAAAACATCCCGGGTTACGCAGATACGCAGTATTTT
CASSQENIPGYADTQYF
>once|-|TRBV20-1|TRBJ2-3
TGCAGTGCTAGTGCCTTAGCGGAGTCCACAGATACGCAGTATTTT
CSASALAESTDTQYF
>-|TRBD1|TRBV12-3/TRBV12-4|TRBJ1-3
TGTGCCAGCAGGCAGGGGGCCCCGGGAAACACCATATATTTT
CASRQGAPGNTIYF
>-|-|TRBV5-1|TRBJ1-1
TGCGCCAGCCAACCAAATGGAGGGGTGAACACTGAAGCTTTCTTT
CASQPNGGVNTEAFF
>few|-|TRBV10-3|TRBJ2-5
TGTGCCATCAGCAAGAAGCAAGAGACCCAGTACTTC
CAISKKQETQYF
>-|TRBD1|TRBV7-3|TRBJ2-1
TGTGCCAGCAGCTCGGGACAGGGGAACGGTGGTGAGCAGTTCTTC
CASSSGQGNGGEQFF
>few|-|TRBV5-1|TRBJ1-6
TGCGCCAGCAGCTTGGAGGGTGCTTCACCCCTCCACTTT
CASSLEGASPLHF
>-|TRBD2|TRBV4-3|TRBJ2-2
TGCGCCAGCAGCCAAGATTCTTCCGGGAGGGCCGAATGGGGGGAGCTGTTTTTT
CASSQDSSGRAEWGELFF